Below, 8 T cell receptor beta chains from the same sample are listed, as sequenced in a study of regulatory T cells in long-lasting Graves disease. The time point was: persistent/refractory GD, antithyroid drugs over 5 years with positive TRAb. From PBMCs, RNA was extracted and then used to make the TCR library. Arm-PCR of CDR3 regions and iRepertoire HTBI primers were the basis on which TCR beta libraries were built. TCRdb ran MiXCR on the multiplex PCR reads and lists one entry per CDR3 protein. The sample yields hundreds of thousands of distinct CDR3 sequences, around 21% seen once. The sample consisted of peripheral blood mononuclear cells (PBMCs), taken when the disease was refractory, from a patient treated with antithyroid drugs. The receptor source for this set is a female donor with Graves disease.

This clonotype was counted ten times or more. The chain employs TRBV6-1 and TRBJ2-2, with TRBD1 identical over 7 bases. CDR1 and CDR2 from the germline V gene are MNHNS and SASEGT. The CDR3 is 16 amino acids. Unmatched junction bases numbered 8, after V lost 2 bases and J lost 5 bases. The CDR3 sequence is CASSEPQGLGTGELFF. DNA for the CDR3: TGTGCCAGCAGTGAACCACAGGGGTTGGGGACCGGGGAGCTGTTTTTT.

The table lists this clonotype with many counts. DNA of the CDR3: TGTGCCAGCAGGGGCGGCGGTCATGGGGGGAACACCGGGGAGCTGTTTTTT. The encoded protein is CASRGGGHGGNTGELFF. The chain carries TRBV28 and TRBJ2-2; D could derive from TRBD1 or TRBD2 (5 bases each). The CDR3 extends over 17 amino acids. The V and J ends lost 6 bases and 1 base respectively, with 18 bases between them. The germline CDR1 and CDR2 sequences are MDHEN and SYDVKM.

In its sample, this clonotype was seen many times. The rearrangement uses TRBV6-1 and TRBJ1-2, with D possibly being TRBD1 (5 bases). This CDR3 has 12 residues. Trimming pared 8 bases from V and 4 bases from J, leaving 11 bases between. From germline, CDR1 is MNHNS and CDR2 SASEGT. The CDR3 DNA reads TGTGCCAGCGTGGTGGGGGGCTATGGCTACACCTTC. Translated: CASVVGGYGYTF.

This clonotype was seen a few times. The rearrangement links TRBV6-4 to TRBJ2-2; D gene uncertain. The V gene's germline CDR1 is MRHNA and CDR2 SNTAGT. The CDR3 has 14 residues. The V end was cut by 5 bases, the J end by 4 bases, with 11 bases between. CDR3 in DNA: TGTGCCAGCAGTCTAAAACCTCTCACCGGGGAGCTGTTTTTT. Translation gives CASSLKPLTGELFF.

This clonotype was found a few times. The genes are TRBV28 and TRBJ1-4, with 9 positions matching TRBD1. From germline, CDR1 is MDHEN and CDR2 SYDVKM. J gave up 6 bases and V 6 bases, and 14 bases lay outside the gene matches. The CDR3 is 17 amino acids. CDR3 in DNA: TGTGCCAGCAGCTCCCGACAGGGGGGTCCTACCTATGAAAAACTGTTTTTT. It translates to CASSSRQGGPTYEKLFF.

This clonotype was detected only a few times. The rearrangement joins TRBV14 to TRBJ2-1; 11 bases agree with TRBD2. The CDR3 has 16 residues. Germline V gene data show CDR1 as SGHDN and CDR2 as FVKESK. V gave up 1 base and J gave up 6 bases; unmatched junction bases: 5. The CDR3 spells CASSQVTSGSGNEQFF. As DNA, the CDR3 is TGTGCCAGCAGCCAAGTTACTAGCGGGAGCGGCAATGAGCAGTTCTTC.

This clonotype has just a few counts. This rearrangement joins TRBV5-6 to TRBJ2-7, with a weak D call TRBD2 (5 bases). The germline gives CDR1 SGHDT, CDR2 YYEEEE. V lost 1 base to trimming and J lost 5 bases, with 19 bases between them. This CDR3 is 16 amino acids long. CDR3 loop: CASSLRDRKITDEQYF. The CDR3 DNA reads as TGTGCCAGCAGCTTGCGGGATAGGAAGATAACGGACGAGCAGTACTTC.

There are many counts of this clonotype. The chain carries TRBV27 and TRBJ1-2, with a tentative D call TRBD1 (5 bases). Per the germline V gene, CDR1 is MNHEY and CDR2 is SMNVEV (reference sequence). CDR3 length: 14 residues. V was shortened by 5 bases and J by 4 bases, with 14 bases between the two germline ends. CDR3 protein: CASSPAGTTYGYTF. CDR3 DNA: TGTGCCAGCAGTCCTGCCGGGACGACCTATGGCTACACCTTC.